Sequencing of this TCR beta chain was carried out in a study of radiation and T cells in renal cell carcinoma. Using immunoSEQ multiplex PCR, the repertoire was profiled, and TCRdb retains in-frame clones only, with some absent. In the table there are 95,000 to 150,000 clones, around 80% of which are singletons. V was clipped by 5 bases and J by 2 bases, with 14 bases between them. This CDR3 region has 15 residues. From germline, CDR1 is SEHNR and CDR2 FQNEAQ (reference sequence). Time point indicated: blood 2 weeks post-SBRT. Treatment specified: 15 Gy SBRT to primary tumor, nephrectomy 4 weeks later. Radiation-treated patients gave blood at baseline, week 2 and week 4. Clear cell pathology was present in this patient's renal cell carcinoma. Of note for this clone: Its target is unknown.

Overall study results and limits: From baseline, blood top tumor clonotypes peaked at 2 weeks post-radiation. Pretreatment tumor biopsies were lacking, so baseline clonotypes are unknown.

The sample consisted of blood, taken from a patient whose treatment included radiotherapy and nephrectomy. The source of this sequence is a man aged 50 to 60 with renal cell carcinoma. This chain links TRBV7-9 with TRBJ2-3; D is possibly TRBD1 (5 bases). Here the CDR3 DNA reads TGTGCCAGCAGCCTCTACGTGGGGCTCACAGATACGCAGTATTTT. Translation: CASSLYVGLTDTQYF.